Listed here are 10 T cell receptor beta chains from one sample, sequenced in a study of blood T cell repertoires in COVID-19. Sequencing was performed with immunoSEQ multiplex PCR; in TCRdb, only in-frame clones are kept and a portion is missing. The data hold more than 100,000 clones, with about three quarters observed a single time. Sample: peripheral blood. These receptors came from a human donor with acute or convalescent COVID-19. The donor label of this sample is uncertain.

The rearrangement joins TRBV4-2 to TRBJ1-1; D gene unclear. The CDR3 totals 15 residues. Germline V CDR1 and CDR2: LGHNA, YNFKEQ. Trimming cost V 0 bases and J 1 base, with 9 bases left between them. The DNA for the CDR3 is TGTGCCAGCAGCCAAGATCAAGGAGGGAACACTGAAGCTTTCTTT. Translating gives CASSQDQGGNTEAFF.

The genes are TRBV6-2 or TRBV6-3 and TRBJ1-1, with D maybe TRBD1 (6 bases). The germline V and J ends were trimmed by 6 bases and 5 bases, with 16 bases remaining between them. In germline, CDR1 is MNHEY, CDR2 SVGEGT. The CDR3 spans 14 residues. The CDR3 loop reads CASSTYRVGTEAFF. The CDR3 DNA reads as TGTGCCAGCAGCACCTACAGGGTCGGAACTGAAGCTTTCTTT.

The chain is built from TRBV7-9 and TRBJ1-1; D is unclear. The CDR3 runs to 13 residues. V gave up 7 bases and J gave up 5 bases, with 14 bases separating them. CDR1 and CDR2 from the germline V gene are SEHNR and FQNEAQ (reference sequence). CDR3 residues: CASMGLRDTEAFF. Written as DNA, the CDR3 is TGTGCCAGCATGGGGTTGAGGGATACTGAAGCTTTCTTT.

The chain joins TRBV7-9 to TRBJ2-3; 9 nucleotides match TRBD1. The germline gives CDR1 SEHNR, CDR2 FQNEAQ (reference sequence). Losses at the gene ends were 3 bases for V and 1 base for J; bases not matched to a gene: 5. The CDR3 is made up of 16 amino acids. The CDR3 protein is CASSLGDREGTDTQYF. As DNA, the CDR3 is TGTGCCAGCAGCTTGGGGGACAGGGAGGGCACAGATACGCAGTATTTT.

This clone came up once. The chain carries TRBV15 and TRBJ1-6, with D possibly being TRBD1 (6 bases). Germline V gene lookup returns CDR1 LNHNV and CDR2 YYDKDF (reference sequence). CDR3 length: 17 residues. V lost 0 bases and J 10 bases, leaving 19 bases between the germline ends. CDR3 loop: CATSRDLGQSLKSPLHF. DNA for the CDR3: TGTGCCACCAGCAGAGATCTTGGACAGTCCCTGAAGTCACCCCTCCACTTT.

The chain uses TRBV11-2 and TRBJ1-5; no clear D. Trimming pared 5 bases from V and 4 bases from J, leaving 9 bases between. The CDR3 has 13 residues. Germline V gene sequence: CDR1 SGHAT, CDR2 FQNNGV. The CDR3 region is CASSPGKNQPQHF. CDR3 DNA: TGTGCCAGCAGCCCCGGGAAGAATCAGCCCCAGCATTTT. Supplemented by reference TRBV11-2 and TRBJ1-5, the full variable domain reads EAGVAQSPRYKIIEKRQSVAFWCNPISGHATLYWYQQILGQGPKLLIQFQNNGVVDDSQLPKDRFSAERLKGVDSTLKIQPAKLEDSAVYLCASSPGKNQPQHFGDGTRLSIL.

This chain links TRBV7-2 with TRBJ2-3; 13 bases are shared with TRBD2. The CDR3 length is 15 residues. Germline V gene lookup returns CDR1 SGHTA and CDR2 FQGNSA. The ends lost 4 bases at V and 7 bases at J; junction bases unmatched: 5. The CDR3: CASSSTSGGTNTQYF. The DNA of the CDR3 is TGTGCCAGCAGCTCGACTAGCGGGGGGACAAATACGCAGTATTTT. Complete variable domain (other parts from reference TRBV7-2 and TRBJ2-3): GAGVSQSPSNKVTEKGKDVELRCDPISGHTALYWYRQSLGQGLEFLIYFQGNSAPDKSGLPSDRFSAERTGGSVSTLTIQRTQQEDSAVYLCASSSTSGGTNTQYFGPGTRLTVL.

The gene calls are TRBV2 and TRBJ1-5, with 10 bases matching TRBD1. CDR3 length: 18 amino acids. V was clipped by 3 bases and J by 0 bases; unmatched bases: 8. Germline CDR1 is SNHLY and CDR2 is FYNNEI. The chain's CDR3 is CASSDRDRGLYSNQPQHF. In nucleotides, the CDR3 is TGTGCCAGCAGTGACCGGGACAGGGGACTTTATAGCAATCAGCCCCAGCATTTT.

This clone was counted once. The chain recombines TRBV5-6 with TRBJ1-4; perhaps TRBD1 as D (5 bases). Trimming cost V 1 base and J 3 bases, with 10 bases left between them. Germline CDR1 SGHDT, CDR2 YYEEEE. The CDR3 contains 15 residues. CDR3 sequence reads: CASSLPGEANEKLFF. The CDR3 nucleotides are TGTGCCAGCAGCTTGCCGGGGGAGGCTAATGAAAAACTGTTTTTT.

V usage is TRBV15 and J usage is TRBJ2-3, with 9 bases fitting TRBD2. Germline-derived CDR1 and CDR2 are LNHNV and YYDKDF (reference sequence). The CDR3 covers 15 residues. With V trimmed by 1 base and J by 5 bases, 4 bases remained unmatched. The CDR3 sequence: CATSRVASGEDTQYF. The DNA of the CDR3 is TGTGCCACCAGCAGAGTCGCTAGCGGGGAAGATACGCAGTATTTT.